Below are 30 T cell receptor beta chains sequenced from a single sample in a study of cytomegalovirus exposure and HLA in healthy donors. PCR involved 60 Vbeta and 13 Jbeta primers. Clones were read by immunoSEQ multiplex PCR, and TCRdb kept only the in-frame ones, dropping some. The sample records 100,000 to 150,000 clones, roughly 8.3% being singletons. Input material: PBMCs. The receptors were gathered from a middle-aged man in good health and CMV-seronegative.

Notes on this clone: This sample also contains other DNA sequences that code for the same CDR3. The gene calls are TRBV9 and TRBJ1-2; 8 bases map to TRBD1. Germline V gene lookup returns CDR1 SGDLS and CDR2 YYNGEE. CDR3 length: 15 residues. V lost 4 bases, J lost 4 bases, and 9 bases stayed unmatched. This chain's CDR3 is CASSPRTGRGYGYTF. For the CDR3, the DNA is TGTGCCAGCAGCCCCCGGACAGGGCGGGGCTATGGCTACACCTTC. Filled out from reference TRBV9 and TRBJ1-2, the complete variable domain reads DSGVTQTPKHLITATGQRVTLRCSPRSGDLSVYWYQQSLDQGLQFLIQYYNGEERAKGNILERFSAQQFPDLHSELNLSSLELGDSALYFCASSPRTGRGYGYTFGSGTRLTVV.

This chain links TRBV5-8 with TRBJ2-7; unclear D gene. V shed 2 bases and J shed 3 bases, with 9 bases lying between them. The CDR3 sequence is 13 residues long. Germline-derived CDR1 and CDR2 are SGHTS and YDEGEE. Here the CDR3 DNA reads TGTGCCAGCAGCTTCCCCCTAGTCTACGAGCAGTACTTC. Encoded protein: CASSFPLVYEQYF.

The V call is TRBV5-4, the J call TRBJ1-4, with TRBD1 matching 10 bases. Per the germline V gene, CDR1 is SGHNT and CDR2 is YYREEE (reference sequence). J gave up 7 bases and V 4 bases, and 7 bases lay outside the gene matches. CDR3 size: 15 residues. CDR3 coding DNA: TGTGCCAGCAGCGGGGACAGGGGACTTGGTGAAAAACTGTTTTTT. It specifies CASSGDRGLGEKLFF.

This clone came up a few times. The chain has TRBV5-6 and TRBJ2-1; 11 bases fit TRBD2. Germline trimming cut 4 bases from V and 4 bases from J; bases unmatched to any gene: 4. The CDR3 runs to 15 residues. The germline CDR1 and CDR2 sequences are SGHDT and YYEEEE. CDR3 coding DNA: TGTGCCAGCAGCCGGCGACTAGCGGGGTACAATGAGCAGTTCTTC. Its translation is CASSRRLAGYNEQFF.

The gene calls are TRBV5-1 and TRBJ1-1; 9 bases map to TRBD1. Germline CDR1 reads SGHRS; CDR2 reads YFSETQ. CDR3 length: 14 amino acids. The V segment lost 5 bases and the J segment 6 bases; nucleotides outside the gene matches: 8. CDR3 nucleotide sequence: TGCGCCAGCAGTGCCCTACAGGGGGCCTCTGAAGCTTTCTTT. Translated: CASSALQGASEAFF. Using reference TRBV5-1 and TRBJ1-1 for the parts outside the CDR3, the full variable domain is KAGVTQTPRYLIKTRGQQVTLSCSPISGHRSVSWYQQTPGQGLQFLFEYFSETQRNKGNFPGRFSGRQFSNSRSEMNVSTLELGDSALYLCASSALQGASEAFFGQGTRLTVV.

The chain employs TRBV6-1 and TRBJ1-5; D possibly corresponds to TRBD1 (6 bases). This CDR3 spans 14 amino acids. The germline V and J ends were trimmed by 6 bases and 3 bases, with 12 bases remaining between them. The V gene's germline CDR1 is MNHNS and CDR2 SASEGT. The CDR3 sequence is CASRMDSLNQPQHF. The CDR3 DNA sequence: TGTGCCAGCAGGATGGACAGTCTCAATCAGCCCCAGCATTTT.

The chain joins TRBV2 to TRBJ1-2, with a tentative D call TRBD1 (6 bases). This CDR3 contains 13 residues. Trimming removed 1 base from V and 8 bases from J, with 11 bases in between. CDR1 and CDR2 (germline): SNHLY, FYNNEI. CDR3 protein: CASSEVGGRGYTF. The CDR3 DNA reads as TGTGCCAGCAGTGAAGTCGGGGGGCGAGGCTACACCTTC.

The chain joins TRBV18 to TRBJ2-3; D is ambiguous. CDR1 and CDR2 from the germline V gene are KGHSH and LQKENI. Trimming removed 3 bases at V and 0 bases at J, with 13 bases between. This CDR3 region has 16 residues. Written as DNA, the CDR3 is TGTGCCAGCTCACCTGGCAGGAAAAGTAGCACAGATACGCAGTATTTT. Translation: CASSPGRKSSTDTQYF. Together with reference TRBV18 and TRBJ2-3, the CDR3 gives the full variable domain: NAGVMQNPRHLVRRRGQEARLRCSPMKGHSHVYWYRQLPEEGLKFMVYLQKENIIDESGMPKERFSAEFPKEGPSILRIQQVVRGDSAAYFCASSPGRKSSTDTQYFGPGTRLTVL.

The genes are TRBV10-2 and TRBJ2-3; unclear D gene. Germline assignment: CDR1 WSHSY and CDR2 SAAADI. The CDR3 has 12 residues. The V gene lost 3 bases and the J gene lost 4 bases, with 5 bases spanning the gap. The CDR3 loop is CASSDQADTQYF. The CDR3 nucleotides read TGCGCCAGCAGTGACCAGGCAGATACGCAGTATTTT.

The genes are TRBV28 and TRBJ2-7, with 11 bases identical to TRBD1. The CDR3 loop spans 16 amino acids. Germline values: CDR1 MDHEN, CDR2 SYDVKM. With V trimmed by 5 bases and J by 3 bases, 9 bases remained unmatched. In DNA, the CDR3 is TGTGCCAGCAGTACCCCTGGACAGGGGGCCCACTACGAGCAGTACTTC. Residues: CASSTPGQGAHYEQYF. The full variable domain, rest sourced from reference TRBV28 and TRBJ2-7, is DVKVTQSSRYLVKRTGEKVFLECVQDMDHENMFWYRQDPGLGLRLIYFSYDVKMKEKGDIPEGYSVSREKKERFSLILESASTNQTSMYLCASSTPGQGAHYEQYFGPGTRLTVT.

The table lists this clone with a few counts. This chain joins TRBV6-1 and TRBJ2-7; 9 positions match TRBD2. CDR3 size: 15 residues. V lost 7 bases and J lost 6; bases outside the gene matches: 13. Germline V CDR1 and CDR2: MNHNS, SASEGT. CDR3 region: CASTPRDSGGFEQYF. CDR3 coding DNA: TGTGCCAGCACCCCAAGGGATAGCGGGGGTTTCGAGCAGTACTTC.

The genes are TRBV5-5 and TRBJ1-1; TRBD1 aligns across 8 bases. This CDR3 spans 16 amino acids. Unmatched junction bases numbered 5, after V lost 1 base and J lost 0 bases. Germline lookup yields CDR1 SGHKS and CDR2 YYEKEE (reference sequence). The CDR3: CASSLWTGSLNTEAFF. As DNA, the CDR3 is TGTGCCAGCAGCTTGTGGACAGGGAGCTTGAACACTGAAGCTTTCTTT.

This clone has just a few counts. The rearrangement links TRBV15 to TRBJ2-1; 9 bases are shared with TRBD2. The V gene end was trimmed by 4 bases and the J gene end by 10 bases; junction bases not matched to a gene: 5. This CDR3 is 13 amino acids long. Germline CDR1 is LNHNV and CDR2 is YYDKDF (reference sequence). Here the CDR3 DNA reads TGTGCCACCAGCAATGCGGGGGGGCGAGAGCAGTTCTTC. This gives the protein CATSNAGGREQFF. Using reference TRBV15 and TRBJ2-1 for the parts outside the CDR3, the full variable domain is DAMVIQNPRYQVTQFGKPVTLSCSQTLNHNVMYWYQQKSSQAPKLLFHYYDKDFNNEADTPDNFQSRRPNTSFCFLDIRSPGLGDTAMYLCATSNAGGREQFFGPGTRLTVL.

CDR3 residues: CASRGRGEYEQYF. The CDR3 coding sequence is TGTGCCAGCAGGGGACGGGGGGAGTACGAGCAGTACTTC. V and J are TRBV28 and TRBJ2-7; 7 nucleotides align to TRBD2. After removal of 6 bases from V and 4 bases from J, the junction contained 6 bases not matched to a gene. Germline V gives CDR1 MDHEN, CDR2 SYDVKM. This CDR3 contains 13 residues.

The sample holds a few counts of this clone. The rearrangement joins TRBV5-8 to TRBJ1-6; D is uncertain. CDR1 SGHTS and CDR2 YDEGEE come from the germline V gene. Trimming took off 0 bases at V and 8 bases at J, with 6 bases between the two ends. The CDR3 consists of 13 residues. CDR3 loop: CASSLVPDSPLHF. Written as DNA, the CDR3 is TGTGCCAGCAGCTTGGTACCGGATTCACCCCTCCACTTT.

There are a few counts of this clone. The chain joins TRBV18 to TRBJ1-1; no clear D. Trimming removed 4 bases at V and 1 base at J, with 10 bases between. Germline CDR1 and CDR2: KGHSH and LQKENI. The CDR3 spans 14 residues. In nucleotides, the CDR3 is TGTGCCAGCTCACTGGTAGCACAGAACACTGAAGCTTTCTTT. This sequence encodes CASSLVAQNTEAFF. The full variable domain, rest sourced from reference TRBV18 and TRBJ1-1, is NAGVMQNPRHLVRRRGQEARLRCSPMKGHSHVYWYRQLPEEGLKFMVYLQKENIIDESGMPKERFSAEFPKEGPSILRIQQVVRGDSAAYFCASSLVAQNTEAFFGQGTRLTVV.

There are a few counts of this clone. The J gene is TRBJ2-3, the V gene TRBV2; D gene uncertain. The CDR3 runs 13 residues. Trimming took 3 bases from V and 2 from J, leaving 6 bases between them. Germline CDR1 is SNHLY and CDR2 is FYNNEI. The CDR3 is CASSDQFTDTQYF. The CDR3 nucleotides are TGTGCCAGCAGTGACCAATTCACAGATACGCAGTATTTT.

This clone has just a few counts. This chain uses TRBV7-8 with TRBJ2-3, with a tentative D call TRBD1 (6 bases). V was clipped by 0 bases and J by 10 bases, with 14 bases between them. Germline loops: CDR1 SGHVS, CDR2 FQNEAQ. This CDR3 comprises 14 residues. The CDR3 coding sequence is TGTGCCAGCAGCTTAGCGGGGCTGGGGGCGGCGCAGTATTTT. Its protein is CASSLAGLGAAQYF.

J is TRBJ1-1 and V is TRBV5-1; D is possibly TRBD1 (5 bases). This CDR3 has 15 residues. Germline CDR1 and CDR2: SGHRS and YFSETQ. Trimming pared 0 bases from V and 2 bases from J, leaving 11 bases between. The CDR3 loop reads CASSLVQGTNTEAFF. Here the CDR3 DNA reads TGCGCCAGCAGCTTGGTTCAGGGCACAAACACTGAAGCTTTCTTT. The whole variable domain, filled in from reference TRBV5-1 and TRBJ1-1, reads KAGVTQTPRYLIKTRGQQVTLSCSPISGHRSVSWYQQTPGQGLQFLFEYFSETQRNKGNFPGRFSGRQFSNSRSEMNVSTLELGDSALYLCASSLVQGTNTEAFFGQGTRLTVV.

This clone appeared a few times. The chain combines TRBV11-1 with TRBJ1-5; D unresolved. V lost 5 bases and J 6 bases, leaving 5 bases between the germline ends. The CDR3 has 11 amino acids. The germline CDR1 and CDR2 sequences are SGHAT and FQDESV (reference sequence). The CDR3 coding sequence is TGTGCCAGCAGCACAAGTCAGCCCCAGCATTTT. Translated: CASSTSQPQHF.

This clone was detected only a few times. V gene TRBV6-1 combines with J gene TRBJ1-4, with D unclear. V lost 3 bases and J lost 3, with 11 bases in between. The CDR3 spans 15 residues. CDR1 and CDR2 from the germline V gene are MNHNS and SASEGT. CDR3 sequence: CASSERRNSNEKLFF. As DNA, the CDR3 is TGTGCCAGCAGTGAGAGGAGGAACTCTAATGAAAAACTGTTTTTT.

This clone has a handful of counts. The chain has TRBV7-2 and TRBJ2-1; the D is unclear. Between the trimmed V and J ends, which lost 1 base and 9 bases, there was a span of 4 bases. CDR3 length: 11 residues. Germline V lookup: CDR1 SGHTA, CDR2 FQGNSA. CDR3 sequence reads: CASSLGSEQFF. The CDR3, as DNA: TGTGCCAGCAGCTTAGGGAGTGAGCAGTTCTTC.

Comments on this clone: The same CDR3 can be traced to other DNA sequences in this sample. The J gene is TRBJ1-1, the V gene TRBV7-2; D not certain. There are 10 residues in the CDR3. The V end lost 7 bases, the J end lost 11 bases, and 11 bases lay between the germline ends. The V gene's germline CDR1 is SGHTA and CDR2 FQGNSA. The CDR3 reads CASISFEAFF. The CDR3 DNA reads TGTGCCAGCATCTCTTTTGAGGCTTTCTTT.

With regard to this clone: As the CDR3 is not closed by the conserved phenylalanine or tryptophan, this likely results from a read error. The limits of the CDR3 on the DNA are not certain, so only TCRdb's listed CDR3 is given. This sequence joins TRBV21-1 and TRBJ1-1. TRBV21-1 is annotated as a pseudogene. Including both end residues, the CDR3 is 9 amino acids long. CDR3 region: CASSKGDCA.

The chain links TRBV4-1 to TRBJ2-2; D is uncertain. The length of the CDR3 is 15 residues. V was trimmed by 0 bases and J by 1 base, leaving 6 bases between them. Germline V gene sequence: CDR1 MGHRA, CDR2 YSYEKL. DNA of the CDR3: TGCGCCAGCAGCCAAGAGTGGAGGAACACCGGGGAGCTGTTTTTT. It specifies CASSQEWRNTGELFF.

V and J are TRBV13 and TRBJ2-7; tentatively, D is TRBD2 (6 bases). The CDR3 is 16 residues long. Trimming took off 4 bases at V and 0 bases at J, with 16 bases between the two ends. Per the germline V gene, CDR1 is PRHDT and CDR2 is FYEKMQ (reference sequence). CDR3 loop: CASSSGGGDFSYEQYF. The CDR3 coding sequence is TGTGCCAGCAGCTCCGGGGGAGGCGATTTCTCCTACGAGCAGTACTTC.

The CDR3, as DNA: TGTGCCAGCAGCTTGGGGGCTCAACTTAGCAATCAGCCCCAGCATTTT. Its protein product is CASSLGAQLSNQPQHF. The chain couples TRBV5-6 to TRBJ1-5; D gene unclear. V was cut by 0 bases and J by 0 bases, with 10 bases left in between. The CDR3 is 16 residues long. Germline V gene sequence: CDR1 SGHDT, CDR2 YYEEEE.

The rearrangement links TRBV6-1 to TRBJ2-7, with 8 bases aligning to TRBD1. This CDR3 region has 15 residues. Germline loops: CDR1 MNHNS, CDR2 SASEGT. With 6 bases clipped from V and 5 bases from J, the junction kept 12 bases outside the gene matches. The CDR3 sequence: CASSRTPGQEHEQYF. The CDR3 DNA is TGTGCCAGCAGCCGAACCCCGGGACAGGAGCACGAGCAGTACTTC.

The J gene is TRBJ1-6, the V gene TRBV6-1, with D unresolved. V was shortened by 2 bases and J by 3 bases, with 8 bases between the two germline ends. The CDR3 covers 15 residues. Germline V gene data show CDR1 as MNHNS and CDR2 as SASEGT. The CDR3 DNA is TGTGCCAGCAGTGAAAGCACTTTCTATAATTCACCCCTCCACTTT. Residues: CASSESTFYNSPLHF.

This clone has just a few counts. The chain combines TRBV19 with TRBJ1-1; tentatively, D is TRBD1 (6 bases). The V gene lost 4 bases and the J gene lost 3 bases, with 15 bases spanning the gap. The CDR3 consists of 15 residues. CDR1 LNHDA and CDR2 SQIVND come from the germline V gene (reference sequence). The CDR3 protein is CASSTLDRFYTEAFF. As DNA, the CDR3 is TGTGCCAGTAGTACCTTAGACAGGTTTTACACTGAAGCTTTCTTT.